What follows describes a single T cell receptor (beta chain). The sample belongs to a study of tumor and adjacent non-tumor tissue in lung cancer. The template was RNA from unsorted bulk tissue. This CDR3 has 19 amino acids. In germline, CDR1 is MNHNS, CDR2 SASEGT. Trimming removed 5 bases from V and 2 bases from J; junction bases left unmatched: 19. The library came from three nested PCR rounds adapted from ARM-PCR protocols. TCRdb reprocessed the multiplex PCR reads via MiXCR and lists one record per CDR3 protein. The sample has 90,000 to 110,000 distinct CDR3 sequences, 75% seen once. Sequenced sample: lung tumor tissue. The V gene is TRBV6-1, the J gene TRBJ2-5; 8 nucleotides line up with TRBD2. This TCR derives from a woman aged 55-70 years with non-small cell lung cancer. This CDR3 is CASSTGGTSTALFQETQYF. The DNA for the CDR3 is TGTGCCAGCAGTACCGGGGGGACTAGTACCGCCCTTTTTCAAGAGACCCAGTACTTC.